This T cell receptor beta chain originates from a study of Tregs in tolerant kidney transplant recipients. Whole-study context: Recipients received nonmyeloablative bone marrow transplants from related graft donors, with transient mixed chimerism.

Clones were read by immunoSEQ multiplex PCR, and TCRdb kept only the in-frame ones, dropping some. Of around 70,000 clones in the sample, roughly 92% were seen once. CD4+CD25+CD127- Tregs, CD4+CD25- non-Tregs, CD4 and CD8 cells were sorted. CDR1 and CDR2 from the germline V gene are MNHEY and SMNVEV (reference sequence). This CDR3 contains 15 residues. Specimen: CD8+ T cells from blood, collected before the transplant. The sequence was collected from a human donor who received a combined kidney and bone marrow transplant. The rearrangement joins TRBV27 to TRBJ2-5; TRBD2 matches at 9 bases. The end of the DNA fits TRBJ2-7 better, so the J call may be wrong. CDR3 nucleotide sequence: TGTGCCAGCAGTCCGCGGGGTAGCGGGGGCCACGAGCAGTACTTC. This sequence encodes CASSPRGSGGHEQYF.